This record looks at one T cell receptor (beta chain) sequence and its context. The data are from a study of blood T cell repertoires in COVID-19. Turning to the study itself: Acute and convalescent COVID-19 specimens originated in the United States, Italy and Spain. The cDNA or gDNA used as material had been derived from T cells, B-cell-depleted T cells, or PBMCs.

The germline V gene encodes CDR1 MNHEY and CDR2 SMNVEV (reference sequence). The CDR3 is 14 residues long. V lost 5 bases to trimming and J lost 8 bases; unmatched junction nucleotides: 11. In the original processing: Counts of nucleated cells, estimated from reference gene primer amplification, were obtained. The method was immunoSEQ multiplex PCR; TCRdb's version includes in-frame clones alone and lacks a portion of them. V and J calls plus clone size are reproduced from that table; the DNA served to infer D and trimming. Among about 260,000 clones listed, less than 90% were seen once. The genes are TRBV27 and TRBJ1-2, with 7 bases that match TRBD1. Sequenced material: peripheral blood. The TCR sequence derives from a man aged 25-40 years with active or convalescent COVID-19. The DNA of the CDR3 is TGTGCCAGCAGTGGCGGGACAGACTGGAGAGGCTACACCTTC. Its translation is CASSGGTDWRGYTF.